This T cell receptor (beta chain) was recovered during a study of CD8 T cells in ankylosing spondylitis. The study, taken as a whole, reports: Within matched ankylosing spondylitis synovial fluid, disease-linked clones were reportedly significantly enriched. Reactive arthritis synovial fluid and blood were previously reported to contain some motif variants. What appeared characteristic of ankylosing spondylitis blood was a TCR beta motif of eight highly homologous variants.

The length of the CDR3 is 12 residues. Trimming took off 8 bases at V and 7 bases at J, with 12 bases between the two ends. Notes on this clonotype: Its antigen is as yet unknown.

Quantitative 5'-RACE with molecular barcodes was used to make the TCR beta libraries. TCRdb passed the 5' RACE reads through MiXCR, listing each CDR3 protein once. The sample contains under 250,000 distinct CDR3 sequences, more than 25% of which appear only once. The sequenced sample was blood, either unsorted or a sorted T cell fraction (not recorded which). This sequence was found in a male donor with ankylosing spondylitis or in good health (not recorded which). V is TRBV12-3 or TRBV12-4 and J is TRBJ1-5; TRBD1 is a possible D gene (5 bases). The CDR3, as DNA: TGTGCCAGCGGGGGACGTCCGCAGCCCCAGCATTTT. As protein: CASGGRPQPQHF.